This TCR beta chain was documented in a study of shared clonotypes between healthy human individuals. Study-level background: In total, the donors were two women and a few men aged 18 to 49.

J was trimmed by 5 bases and V by 4 bases; bases with no gene match: 6. Germline V lookup: CDR1 ENHRY, CDR2 SYGVKD. The CDR3 is 15 residues long. Worth noting for this clone: Antigen: not known.

Study-wide findings and caveats: Blood was the sole source, and tissue repertoires probably differ. Relative to clonotypes present in all four donors, those not shared had lower generation probabilities.

In the original analysis: Junction-only sequences without quality scores came from ImmunoSEQ, so filtering differed. TCRdb keeps only in-frame clones here, not all; method: immunoSEQ multiplex PCR. Clone size and V and J calls were adopted from that table, with D and trimming inferred from the DNA. The sample has roughly 2 million clones; roughly 96% are singletons. The sequence was collected from a man between 18 and 29 years old in good health. J is TRBJ2-2 and V is TRBV10-3; 8 nucleotides line up with TRBD2. Sample: naive CD4+ T cells sorted from blood. Sample subset: CD45RA+ positively selected. The CDR3 DNA reads as TGTGCCATCAGTGGGGGACTAGAAATTACCGGGGAGCTGTTTTTT. Translation gives CAISGGLEITGELFF.